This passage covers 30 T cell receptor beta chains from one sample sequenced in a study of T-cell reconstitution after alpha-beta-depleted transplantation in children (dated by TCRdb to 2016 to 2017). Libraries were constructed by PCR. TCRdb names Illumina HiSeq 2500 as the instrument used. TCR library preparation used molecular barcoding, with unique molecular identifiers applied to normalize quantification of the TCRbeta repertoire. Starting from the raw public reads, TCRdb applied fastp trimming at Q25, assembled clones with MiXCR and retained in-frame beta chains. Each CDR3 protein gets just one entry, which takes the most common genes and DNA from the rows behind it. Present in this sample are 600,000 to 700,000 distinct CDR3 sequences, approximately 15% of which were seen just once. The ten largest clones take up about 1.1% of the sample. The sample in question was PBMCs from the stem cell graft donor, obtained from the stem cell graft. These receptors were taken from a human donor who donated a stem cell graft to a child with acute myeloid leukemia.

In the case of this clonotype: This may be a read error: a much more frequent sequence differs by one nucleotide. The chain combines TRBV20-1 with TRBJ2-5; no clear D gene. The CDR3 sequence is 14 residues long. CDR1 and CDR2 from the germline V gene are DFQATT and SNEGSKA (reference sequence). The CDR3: CCARDVRADETQYF. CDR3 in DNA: TGCTGTGCTAGAGATGTCCGGGCCGATGAGACCCAGTACTTC.

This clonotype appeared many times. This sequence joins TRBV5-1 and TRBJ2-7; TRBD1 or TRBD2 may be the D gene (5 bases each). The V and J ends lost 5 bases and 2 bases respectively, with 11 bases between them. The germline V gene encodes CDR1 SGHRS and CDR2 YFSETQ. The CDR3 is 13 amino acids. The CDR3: CASRRDGTYEQYV. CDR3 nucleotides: TGCGCCAGCAGACGGGACGGTACCTACGAGCAGTACGTC.

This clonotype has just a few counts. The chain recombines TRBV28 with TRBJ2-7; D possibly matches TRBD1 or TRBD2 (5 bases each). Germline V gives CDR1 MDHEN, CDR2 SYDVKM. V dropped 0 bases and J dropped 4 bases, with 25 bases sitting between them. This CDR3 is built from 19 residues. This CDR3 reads CASSLCVGELSIPRYEQYV. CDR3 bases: TGTGCCAGCAGTTTATGTGTGGGGGAGTTGAGTATCCCTCGATACGAGCAGTACGTC.

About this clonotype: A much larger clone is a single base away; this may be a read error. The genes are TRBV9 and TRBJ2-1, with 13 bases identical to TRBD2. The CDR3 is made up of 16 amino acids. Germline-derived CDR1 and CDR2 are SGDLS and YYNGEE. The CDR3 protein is CASSVFGTSGVYDQFF. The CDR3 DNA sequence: TGTGCCAGCAGCGTCTTTGGGACTAGCGGGGTCTATGATCAGTTCTTC.

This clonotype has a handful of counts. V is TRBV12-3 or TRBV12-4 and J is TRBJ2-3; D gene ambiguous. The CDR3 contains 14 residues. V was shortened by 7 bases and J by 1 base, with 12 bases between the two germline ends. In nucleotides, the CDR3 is TGTGCCAGCACTCCCCCCGCAGGCACAGATACGCAGTATTTT. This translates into CASTPPAGTDTQYF.

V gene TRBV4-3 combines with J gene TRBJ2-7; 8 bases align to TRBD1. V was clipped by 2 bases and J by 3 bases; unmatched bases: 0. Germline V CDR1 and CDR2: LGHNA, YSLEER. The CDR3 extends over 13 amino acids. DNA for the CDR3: TGCGCCAGCAGCCAAACAGGGGGCTACGAGCAGTACTTC. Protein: CASSQTGGYEQYF.

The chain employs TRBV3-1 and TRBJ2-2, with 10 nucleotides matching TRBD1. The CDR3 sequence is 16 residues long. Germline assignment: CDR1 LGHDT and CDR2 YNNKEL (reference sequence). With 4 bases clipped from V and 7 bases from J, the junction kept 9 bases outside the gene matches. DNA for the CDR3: TGTGCCAGCAGCCCTGGGACAGGGGTCGGTCACGGGGAGCTGTTTTTT. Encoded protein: CASSPGTGVGHGELFF.

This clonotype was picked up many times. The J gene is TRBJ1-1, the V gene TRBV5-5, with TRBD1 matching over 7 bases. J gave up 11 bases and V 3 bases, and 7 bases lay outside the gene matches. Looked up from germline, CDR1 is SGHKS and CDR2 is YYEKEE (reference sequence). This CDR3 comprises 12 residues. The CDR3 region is CASSYWDSDAFF. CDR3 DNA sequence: TGTGCCAGCAGCTATTGGGACAGTGACGCTTTCTTT. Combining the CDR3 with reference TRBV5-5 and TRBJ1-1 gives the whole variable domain DAGVTQSPTHLIKTRGQQVTLRCSPISGHKSVSWYQQVLGQGPQFIFQYYEKEERGRGNFPDRFSARQFPNYSSELNVNALLLGDSALYLCASSYWDSDAFFGQGTRLTVV.

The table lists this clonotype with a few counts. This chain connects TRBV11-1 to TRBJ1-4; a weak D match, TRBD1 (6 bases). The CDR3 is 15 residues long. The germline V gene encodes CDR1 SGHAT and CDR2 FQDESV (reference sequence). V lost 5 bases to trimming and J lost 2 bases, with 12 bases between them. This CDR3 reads CASSHLQGTNEKLFF. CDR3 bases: TGTGCCAGCAGCCATCTACAGGGTACTAATGAAAAACTGTTTTTT.

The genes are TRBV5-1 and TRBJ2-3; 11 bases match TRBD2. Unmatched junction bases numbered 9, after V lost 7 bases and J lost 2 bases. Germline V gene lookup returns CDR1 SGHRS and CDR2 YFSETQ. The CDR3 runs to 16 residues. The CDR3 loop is CASGLKGLADTDTQYF. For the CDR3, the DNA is TGCGCCAGCGGACTAAAGGGACTAGCGGACACAGATACGCAGTATTTT.

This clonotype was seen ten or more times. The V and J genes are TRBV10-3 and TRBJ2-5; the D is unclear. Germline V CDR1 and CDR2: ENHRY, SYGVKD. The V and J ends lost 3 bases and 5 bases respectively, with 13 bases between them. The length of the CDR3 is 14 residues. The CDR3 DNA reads TGTGCCATCAGTGACCCGACGGAGACTGAGACCCAGTACTTC. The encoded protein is CAISDPTETETQYF.

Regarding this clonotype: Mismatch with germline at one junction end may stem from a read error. The CDR3 loop reads CSAPPGGKNYGQYF. CDR3 coding DNA: TGCAGTGCTCCCCCTGGAGGGAAAAACTACGGGCAGTACTTC. This chain joins TRBV20-1 and TRBJ2-7; D perhaps matches TRBD2 (6 bases). CDR1 DFQATT and CDR2 SNEGSKA come from the germline V gene (reference sequence). CDR3 length: 14 residues.

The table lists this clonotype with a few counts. Here the CDR3 DNA reads TGTGCCAGCTCACCACCAGGACAGCCAGATACGCAGTATTTT. It codes for CASSPPGQPDTQYF. V gene TRBV18 combines with J gene TRBJ2-3; D perhaps matches TRBD1 (6 bases). Trimming pared 0 bases from V and 4 bases from J, leaving 8 bases between. Looked up from germline, CDR1 is KGHSH and CDR2 is LQKENI. There are 14 residues in the CDR3.

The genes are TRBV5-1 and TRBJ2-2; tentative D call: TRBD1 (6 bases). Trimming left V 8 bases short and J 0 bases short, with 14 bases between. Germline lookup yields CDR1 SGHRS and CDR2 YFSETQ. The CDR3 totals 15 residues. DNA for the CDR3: TGCGCCAGTAGAGGACAGTTCGCGAACACCGGGGAGCTGTTTTTT. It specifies CASRGQFANTGELFF.

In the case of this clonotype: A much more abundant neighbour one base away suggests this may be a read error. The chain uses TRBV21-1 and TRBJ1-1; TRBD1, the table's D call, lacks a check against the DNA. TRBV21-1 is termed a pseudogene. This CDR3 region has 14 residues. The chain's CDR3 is CASSKAGQNAEAFF. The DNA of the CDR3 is TGTGCCAGCAGCAAAGCGGGACAGAACGCTGAAGCTTTCTTT.

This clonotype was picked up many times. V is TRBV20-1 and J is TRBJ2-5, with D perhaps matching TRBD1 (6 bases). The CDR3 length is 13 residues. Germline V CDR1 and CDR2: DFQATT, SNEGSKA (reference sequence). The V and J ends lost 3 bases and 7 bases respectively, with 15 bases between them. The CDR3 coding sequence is TGCAGTGCTAGCTTGCAGGGGACAACGACCCAGTACTTC. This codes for CSASLQGTTTQYF.

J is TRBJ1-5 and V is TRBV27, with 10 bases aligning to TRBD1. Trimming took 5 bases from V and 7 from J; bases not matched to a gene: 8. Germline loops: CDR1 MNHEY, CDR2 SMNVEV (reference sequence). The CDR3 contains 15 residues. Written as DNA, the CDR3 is TGTGCCAGCAGTCTGACAGGGGGCGCGGGGCAGCCCCAGCATTTT. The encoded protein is CASSLTGGAGQPQHF.

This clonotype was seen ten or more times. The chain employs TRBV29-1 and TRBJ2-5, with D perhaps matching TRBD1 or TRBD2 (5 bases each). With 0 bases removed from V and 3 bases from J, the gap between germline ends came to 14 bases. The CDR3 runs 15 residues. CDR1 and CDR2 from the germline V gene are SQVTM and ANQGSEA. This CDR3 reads CSVEDRGRRKETQYF. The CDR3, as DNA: TGCAGCGTTGAAGATCGGGGACGGAGAAAAGAGACCCAGTACTTC.

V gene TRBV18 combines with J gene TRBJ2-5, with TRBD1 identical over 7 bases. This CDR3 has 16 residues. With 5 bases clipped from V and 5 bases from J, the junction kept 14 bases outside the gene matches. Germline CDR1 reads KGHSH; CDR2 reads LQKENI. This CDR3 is CASSTQQGKAGETQYF. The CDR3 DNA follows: TGTGCCAGCTCAACCCAACAGGGGAAAGCAGGGGAGACCCAGTACTTC.

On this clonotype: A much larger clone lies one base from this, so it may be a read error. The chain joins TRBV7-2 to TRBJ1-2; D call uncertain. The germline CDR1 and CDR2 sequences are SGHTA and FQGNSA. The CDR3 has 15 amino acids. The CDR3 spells CASSLSIGFNYGYAF. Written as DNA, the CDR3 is TGTGCCAGCAGCTTGAGTATCGGCTTTAACTATGGCTACGCCTTC.

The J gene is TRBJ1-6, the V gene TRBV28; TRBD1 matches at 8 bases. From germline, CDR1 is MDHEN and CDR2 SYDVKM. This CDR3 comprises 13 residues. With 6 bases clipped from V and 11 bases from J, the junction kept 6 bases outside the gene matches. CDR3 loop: CASSRTGTTPLHF. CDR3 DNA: TGTGCCAGCAGCCGGACAGGGACGACACCCCTCCACTTT.

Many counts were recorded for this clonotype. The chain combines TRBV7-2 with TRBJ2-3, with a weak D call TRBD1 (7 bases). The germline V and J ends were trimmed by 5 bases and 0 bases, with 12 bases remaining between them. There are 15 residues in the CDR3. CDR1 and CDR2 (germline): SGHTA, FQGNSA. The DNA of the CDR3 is TGTGCCAGCAGCACGACAGGGACTAGCACAGATACGCAGTATTTT. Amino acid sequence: CASSTTGTSTDTQYF.

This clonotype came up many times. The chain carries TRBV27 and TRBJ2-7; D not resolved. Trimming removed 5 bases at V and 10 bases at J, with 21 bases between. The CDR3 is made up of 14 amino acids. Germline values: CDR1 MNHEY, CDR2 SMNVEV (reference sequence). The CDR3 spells CASSAAPRVPEQYF. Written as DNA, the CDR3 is TGTGCCAGCAGTGCCGCCCCCCGGGTCCCCGAACAGTACTTC.

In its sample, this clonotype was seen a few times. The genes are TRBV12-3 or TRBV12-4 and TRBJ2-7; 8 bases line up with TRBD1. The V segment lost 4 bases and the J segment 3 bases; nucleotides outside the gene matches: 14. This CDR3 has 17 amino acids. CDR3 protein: CASSSRGQGGGYYEQYF. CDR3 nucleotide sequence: TGTGCCAGCAGTTCACGCGGACAGGGTGGGGGCTACTACGAGCAGTACTTC.

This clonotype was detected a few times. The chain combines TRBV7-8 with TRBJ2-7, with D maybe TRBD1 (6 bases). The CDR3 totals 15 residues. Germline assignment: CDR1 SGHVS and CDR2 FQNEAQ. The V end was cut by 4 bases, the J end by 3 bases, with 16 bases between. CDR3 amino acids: CASSSNRDTYYEQYF. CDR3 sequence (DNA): TGTGCCAGCAGCTCGAACCGGGACACTTACTACGAGCAGTACTTC.

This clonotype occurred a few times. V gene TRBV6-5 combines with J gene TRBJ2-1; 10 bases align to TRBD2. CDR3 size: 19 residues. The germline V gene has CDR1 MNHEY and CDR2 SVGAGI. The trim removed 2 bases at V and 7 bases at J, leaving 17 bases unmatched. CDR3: CASSYLGPLGSGGGNEQFF. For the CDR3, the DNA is TGTGCCAGCAGTTACCTCGGACCGCTCGGAAGCGGGGGGGGGAATGAGCAGTTCTTC.

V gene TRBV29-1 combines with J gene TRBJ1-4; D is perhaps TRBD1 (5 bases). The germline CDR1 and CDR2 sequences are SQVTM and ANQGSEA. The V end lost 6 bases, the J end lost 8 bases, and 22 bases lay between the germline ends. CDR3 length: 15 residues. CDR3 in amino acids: CSVGDPGAEEEKLFF. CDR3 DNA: TGCAGCGTCGGGGACCCCGGGGCCGAGGAGGAAAAACTGTTTTTT.

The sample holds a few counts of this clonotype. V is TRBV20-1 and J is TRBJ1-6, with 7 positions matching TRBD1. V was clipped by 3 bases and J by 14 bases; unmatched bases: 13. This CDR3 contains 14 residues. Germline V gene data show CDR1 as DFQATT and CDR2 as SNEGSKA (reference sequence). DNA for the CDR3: TGCAGTGCTAGCCGGCAGGGGGGACCATGGGCCCTCCACTTT. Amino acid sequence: CSASRQGGPWALHF.

CDR3 bases: TGCAGCGCAAACATGGGGCTGGGAGAAAAACTGTTTTTT. Translation gives CSANMGLGEKLFF. The chain uses TRBV29-1 and TRBJ1-4, with TRBD1 as a possible D gene (5 bases). Looked up from germline, CDR1 is SQVTM and CDR2 is ANQGSEA. The V end lost 7 bases, the J end lost 8 bases, and 17 bases lay between the germline ends. The CDR3 extends over 13 amino acids.

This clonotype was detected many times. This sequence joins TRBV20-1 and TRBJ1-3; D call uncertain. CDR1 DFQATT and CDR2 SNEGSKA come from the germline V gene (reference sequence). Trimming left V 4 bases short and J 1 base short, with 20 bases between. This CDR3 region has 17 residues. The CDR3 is CSAISDSGLFSGNTIYF. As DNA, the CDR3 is TGCAGTGCTATATCGGATTCAGGCCTGTTTTCTGGAAACACCATATATTTT.